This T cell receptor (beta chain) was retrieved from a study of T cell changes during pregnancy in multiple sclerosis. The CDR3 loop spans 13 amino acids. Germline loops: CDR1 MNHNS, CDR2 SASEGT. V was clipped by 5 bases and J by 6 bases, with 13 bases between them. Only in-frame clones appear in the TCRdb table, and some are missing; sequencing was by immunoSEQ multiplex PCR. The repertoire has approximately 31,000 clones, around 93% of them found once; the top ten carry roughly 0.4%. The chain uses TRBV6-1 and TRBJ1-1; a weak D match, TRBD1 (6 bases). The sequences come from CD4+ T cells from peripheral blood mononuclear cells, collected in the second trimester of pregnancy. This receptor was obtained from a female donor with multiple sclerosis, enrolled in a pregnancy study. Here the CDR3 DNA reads TGTGCCAGCAGTCAAGTACAGGGAGCTGAAGCTTTCTTT. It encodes CASSQVQGAEAFF.